One sample yielded the 27 T cell receptor beta chains listed below, sequenced in a study of blood T cell repertoires in COVID-19. Some clones are missing from TCRdb's copy, which holds only in-frame ones; the method was immunoSEQ multiplex PCR. The table lists 250,000 to 300,000 clones, roughly 80% of them singletons, with 5% in the top ten. Sequenced input: PBMCs or T cells enriched from blood (not recorded which). The source of these receptors is a man aged 35 to 55 who had been exposed to COVID-19.

The chain employs TRBV2 and TRBJ1-5; a weak D match, TRBD1 (6 bases). The CDR3 is made up of 12 amino acids. Germline assignment: CDR1 SNHLY and CDR2 FYNNEI. V was clipped by 7 bases and J by 6 bases, with 10 bases between them. The CDR3 loop is CASMDRSQPQHF. DNA for the CDR3: TGTGCCAGCATGGACAGATCTCAGCCCCAGCATTTT.

This clone has only one observation. V gene TRBV15 combines with J gene TRBJ2-1, with a tentative D call TRBD2 (5 bases). CDR1 is LNHNV and CDR2 is YYDKDF in the germline V gene (reference sequence). This CDR3 is built from 14 residues. The V gene lost 3 bases and the J gene lost 4 bases, with 10 bases spanning the gap. The CDR3 region is CATSREVGYNEQFF. CDR3 coding DNA: TGTGCCACCAGCAGGGAGGTTGGGTACAATGAGCAGTTCTTC.

This clone has a handful of counts. The chain recombines TRBV5-1 with TRBJ1-2; possible D gene TRBD1, 6 bases. Looked up from germline, CDR1 is SGHRS and CDR2 is YFSETQ. V was trimmed by 4 bases and J by 2 bases, leaving 9 bases between them. The CDR3 consists of 13 residues. The CDR3 nucleotides read TGCGCCAGCAGCCCTACAGGGAACTATGGCTACACCTTC. Translating gives CASSPTGNYGYTF.

V gene TRBV19 combines with J gene TRBJ2-2; tentative D call: TRBD1 (5 bases). V was trimmed by 9 bases and J by 4 bases, leaving 21 bases between them. This CDR3 has 16 amino acids. Germline V CDR1 and CDR2: LNHDA, SQIVND (reference sequence). The CDR3 DNA reads as TGTGCCAGCCGTTCCCAGGGCCACCAGGGCACCGGGGAGCTGTTTTTT. The encoded protein is CASRSQGHQGTGELFF.

This chain joins TRBV18 and TRBJ2-1; a weak D match, TRBD2 (5 bases). Germline-derived CDR1 and CDR2 are KGHSH and LQKENI. The germline V and J ends were trimmed by 3 bases and 5 bases, with 17 bases remaining between them. This CDR3 spans 16 amino acids. CDR3 amino acids: CASSPPSGGGNNEQFF. CDR3 nucleotides: TGTGCCAGCTCACCCCCGAGCGGCGGAGGTAACAATGAGCAGTTCTTC.

V is TRBV12-3 or TRBV12-4 and J is TRBJ1-3; D unclear. The CDR3 sequence is 13 residues long. V was trimmed by 11 bases and J by 9 bases, leaving 20 bases between them. The CDR3 bases are TGTGCCTCTTATACGCCGGAAGGGAGCACCATATATTTT. Translating gives CASYTPEGSTIYF.

This clone was seen only a few times. The chain joins TRBV11-3 to TRBJ2-3; D gene unclear. This CDR3 contains 15 residues. Germline V lookup: CDR1 SGHNT, CDR2 YENEEA. V lost 2 bases and J lost 0, with 9 bases in between. CDR3 sequence reads: CASSLLGASTDTQYF. The CDR3 region has the DNA TGTGCCAGCAGCTTACTAGGTGCAAGCACAGATACGCAGTATTTT.

This clone appeared a few times. This rearrangement joins TRBV30 to TRBJ1-1; D is possibly TRBD1 (5 bases). The CDR3 is 17 amino acids. CDR1 and CDR2 from the germline V gene are GTSNPN and SVGIG (reference sequence). The germline V and J ends were trimmed by 2 bases and 10 bases, with 29 bases remaining between them. CDR3 region: CAWSSRPNIDSFGAAFF. CDR3 bases: TGTGCCTGGAGTTCCAGACCGAACATTGATTCCTTTGGGGCAGCTTTCTTT.

In its sample, this clone is medium-sized. The chain employs TRBV18 and TRBJ1-5; D remains unclear. Trimming cost V 5 bases and J 9 bases, with 14 bases left between them. The CDR3 loop spans 13 amino acids. In germline, CDR1 is KGHSH, CDR2 LQKENI. CDR3 sequence (DNA): TGTGCCAGCTCAGGCACCGGCGGGGTGCCCCAGCATTTT. Translating gives CASSGTGGVPQHF.

The J gene is TRBJ1-1, the V gene TRBV18, with a weak D call TRBD1 (6 bases). Germline values: CDR1 KGHSH, CDR2 LQKENI. With 6 bases removed from V and 1 base from J, the gap between germline ends came to 12 bases. The CDR3 has 14 amino acids. CDR3 DNA sequence: TGTGCCAGCTCGGTAGGGGGAACGAACACTGAAGCTTTCTTT. This codes for CASSVGGTNTEAFF.

The CDR3 loop reads CASSSAGFQETQYF. CDR3 in DNA: TGTGCCAGCAGTTCTGCGGGTTTCCAAGAGACCCAGTACTTC. This chain uses TRBV27 with TRBJ2-5; TRBD2 is a possible D gene (5 bases). This CDR3 is 14 amino acids long. Germline values: CDR1 MNHEY, CDR2 SMNVEV (reference sequence). Trimming pared 4 bases from V and 1 base from J, leaving 10 bases between.

The chain is built from TRBV28 and TRBJ2-7, with a weak D call TRBD2 (5 bases). Germline V CDR1 and CDR2: MDHEN, SYDVKM. The germline V and J ends were trimmed by 7 bases and 5 bases, with 9 bases remaining between them. The CDR3 runs to 11 residues. CDR3: CASIGEHEQYF. The CDR3 DNA follows: TGTGCCAGCATTGGGGAGCACGAGCAGTACTTC.

This clone was detected once. The chain has TRBV3-1 (or the pseudogene TRBV3-2) and TRBJ2-3; TRBD2 matches at 11 bases. Germline CDR1 reads LGHDT; CDR2 reads YNNKEL (reference sequence). V gave up 4 bases and J gave up 5 bases; unmatched junction bases: 5. This CDR3 has 15 amino acids. The CDR3 DNA follows: TGTGCCAGCAGCCTTAGCGGGAGGGCCTTAGATACGCAGTATTTT. This codes for CASSLSGRALDTQYF.

J is TRBJ1-4 and V is TRBV3-1 (or the pseudogene TRBV3-2), with TRBD1 matching 7 bases. The V segment lost 7 bases and the J segment 4 bases; nucleotides outside the gene matches: 9. Germline V gene data show CDR1 as LGHDT and CDR2 as YNNKEL (reference sequence). The CDR3 covers 15 residues. CDR3 in DNA: TGTGCCAGCACCCTCACACAGGGGATTAATGAAAAACTGTTTTTT. Translating gives CASTLTQGINEKLFF.

This clone has more than one count but fewer than ten. The chain has TRBV6-5 and TRBJ1-1; a possible D gene is TRBD1 (5 bases). This CDR3 has 15 residues. Trimming left V 2 bases short and J 4 bases short, with 14 bases between. Germline-derived CDR1 and CDR2 are MNHEY and SVGAGI. CDR3 bases: TGTGCCAGCAGTTACACTCCGCAGGGCCCCACTGAAGCTTTCTTT. Amino acids: CASSYTPQGPTEAFF.

The V call is TRBV4-1, the J call TRBJ1-4; 7 bases align to TRBD1. This CDR3 is 19 amino acids long. CDR1 is MGHRA, CDR2 YSYEKL, per germline. Unmatched junction bases numbered 17, after V lost 3 bases and J lost 4 bases. DNA for the CDR3: TGCGCCAGCAGCCAGGGGGCGGGACAGTTCGAGTCCATTAATGAAAAACTGTTTTTT. This encodes CASSQGAGQFESINEKLFF.

The rearrangement joins TRBV4-1 to TRBJ2-7; weak D call: TRBD1 (6 bases). The germline V gene encodes CDR1 MGHRA and CDR2 YSYEKL. This CDR3 is built from 12 residues. Deletions cut 1 base from V and 7 bases from J, with 8 bases between. The CDR3 DNA reads as TGCGCCAGCAGCCAAGTAGACAGGGAGCAGTACTTC. Protein: CASSQVDREQYF.

The chain recombines TRBV4-1 with TRBJ2-3; 8 nucleotides agree with TRBD2. The V and J ends lost 4 bases and 6 bases, in that order; junction bases with no gene match: 18. This CDR3 spans 18 amino acids. Per germline, CDR1 MGHRA and CDR2 YSYEKL. CDR3 nucleotide sequence: TGCGCCAGCAGCCCACCCGCCCCCCTGGCGGGAGGCGTGGATACGCAGTATTTT. Its translation is CASSPPAPLAGGVDTQYF.

This rearrangement joins TRBV10-3 to TRBJ2-2, with TRBD2 identical over 8 bases. CDR1 is ENHRY and CDR2 is SYGVKD in the germline V gene. This CDR3 is built from 15 residues. Trimming at V came to 6 bases and at J to 6 bases, leaving 9 bases not matched to a gene. CDR3 nucleotides: TGTGCCATCAGCCCGGGGGGGGCCGTTGCCGGGGAGCTGTTTTTT. Its protein is CAISPGGAVAGELFF.

This clone was found once. CDR3 in DNA: TGTGCCAGTAGTCCAGGGCGCCTAAATGGACGCGGTGAGCAGTTCTTC. As protein: CASSPGRLNGRGEQFF. The rearrangement links TRBV19 to TRBJ2-1, with D perhaps TRBD1 (5 bases). The CDR3 contains 16 residues. Trimming pared 5 bases from V and 9 bases from J, leaving 23 bases between. In germline, CDR1 is LNHDA, CDR2 SQIVND (reference sequence).

This clone has more than one count but fewer than ten. The gene calls are TRBV5-1 and TRBJ2-5; the match to TRBD2 covers 12 bases. Germline V gene lookup returns CDR1 SGHRS and CDR2 YFSETQ. Trimming removed 4 bases from V and 3 bases from J; junction bases left unmatched: 10. The CDR3 loop spans 17 amino acids. The CDR3 sequence: CASSRGLAGSDEETQYF. In DNA, the CDR3 is TGCGCCAGCAGCAGGGGACTAGCGGGCTCAGACGAAGAGACCCAGTACTTC.

The chain joins TRBV6-5 to TRBJ1-3, with no clear D. The ends were cut back, 0 bases at V and 0 bases at J, with 9 bases in the middle. The CDR3 has 16 amino acids. Germline CDR1 MNHEY, CDR2 SVGAGI. For the CDR3, the DNA is TGTGCCAGCAGTTACTCGAGGGTAGGCTCTGGAAACACCATATATTTT. Translated, it gives CASSYSRVGSGNTIYF.

The rearrangement uses TRBV21-1 and TRBJ1-2. TRBV21-1 is termed a pseudogene. This CDR3 contains 14 residues. CDR3 protein: CASSKDGSGCGYTF. The DNA for the CDR3 is TGTGCCAGCAGCAAAGACGGGAGTGGTTGTGGCTACACCTTC.

This clone appeared once. The chain is built from TRBV19 and TRBJ2-1; weak D call: TRBD2 (5 bases). This CDR3 comprises 15 residues. Germline CDR1 LNHDA, CDR2 SQIVND (reference sequence). V was clipped by 5 bases and J by 8 bases, with 19 bases between them. This chain's CDR3 is CASSAPGEVRYEQFF. The CDR3 region has the DNA TGTGCCAGTAGTGCGCCCGGGGAAGTACGGTATGAGCAGTTCTTC.

The chain links TRBV21-1 to TRBJ2-7; the table names TRBD2, a call not compared with the DNA. TRBV21-1 is a recognized pseudogene. The CDR3 has 15 residues. The CDR3 nucleotides are TGTGCCAGCAGCACCCAGCGGGAGACGGCAGACGAGCAGTACTTC. Translating gives CASSTQRETADEQYF.

The V gene is TRBV19, the J gene TRBJ1-5; 8 bases align to TRBD1. The length of the CDR3 is 15 residues. V lost 7 bases, J lost 2 bases, and 7 bases stayed unmatched. Germline V gives CDR1 LNHDA, CDR2 SQIVND (reference sequence). CDR3 nucleotides: TGTGCCAGTATCTCAACAGGGGGACGCAATCAGCCCCAGCATTTT. Translating it yields CASISTGGRNQPQHF.

The rearrangement joins TRBV7-3 to TRBJ2-5, with TRBD2 as a possible D gene (5 bases). Trimming stripped 4 bases from V and 1 base from J, with 10 bases between. The CDR3 has 14 residues. Germline V gene sequence: CDR1 SGHTA, CDR2 FQGTGA. Here the CDR3 DNA reads TGTGCCAGCAGCTCCGGAGGCATCCAAGAGACCCAGTACTTC. It translates to CASSSGGIQETQYF.